This T cell receptor beta chain emerged from a study of a mutant IDH1 vaccine in newly diagnosed glioma (dated by TCRdb to 2020 to 2023). A note on the overall study: Patients were given eight vaccinations, in weeks 1, 3, 5, 7, 11, 15, 19 and 23, which matched visits V03 through V10. Vaccination started 4-6 weeks after radiotherapy alone, or was given together with temozolomide cycles in the groups whose treatment included chemotherapy. Of the approximately 29 treated patients, around 62% were male and approximately 40% were female, and a mean age of 40.4 years was recorded. Prior to enrollment, patients had been given standard therapy consisting of radiotherapy alone, temozolomide alone, or radiochemotherapy with temozolomide, with the combination given to most patients. Peripheral blood was drawn at six visits: V03 (baseline), V05, V07, V10, V12 and V13. For exploratory analyses, longitudinal TCRB deep sequencing was carried out in 25 treated patients wherever samples were available. The full study reports these points: Pseudoprogression seemed to be unrelated to changes in the top peripheral T cell clonotypes found by TCRB sequencing. The authors stated that sample limitations prevented analyses of patient blood samples from being reproduced. Immune responses induced by the vaccine were seen in 93.3% of patients across multiple MHC alleles. PBMC samples for TCRB deep sequencing were selected based on availability.

In regard to this clone: The antigen it binds to is not known. No base-level quality is on record; no much larger clone is a single base apart.

The intended sense of this specimen's time point label: week 11, during vaccination. A 20-mer mutant IDH1 peptide at 300 micrograms in Montanide made up each vaccine dose, which was injected subcutaneously together with topical imiquimod. The donors had newly diagnosed IDH1-mutant astrocytomas of WHO grade 3 or 4 that showed loss of nuclear ATRX. The samples were drawn from NOA16, a multicentre, single-arm, open-label phase I trial in Germany that tested a mutant IDH1 peptide vaccine in humans for the first time. Genomic DNA for TCRB sequencing was extracted from EDTA blood using the DNeasy Blood and Tissue Kit. In the germline V gene (reference sequence), CDR1 corresponds to SEHNR and CDR2 to FQNEAQ. The CDR3 holds 14 amino acids from the cysteine to the phenylalanine. The CDR3 DNA has 42 bases and is translated from base 1. V gives up 6 bases and J gives up 2 bases, and the segment between their germline ends measures 10 bases.

Libraries were constructed by the immunoSEQ multiplex PCR assay. Rearranged TCR beta chain sequences were amplified using the hsTCRB Kit according to the manufacturer's protocol. An Illumina MiSeq was used to sequence the TCRB libraries. From the authors' description of their analysis: Demultiplexing, trimming and gene mapping were performed with the kit vendor's proprietary platform. TCRdb re-hosts the immuneACCESS table, in-frame sequences only. Its copies lack some clones; in the studies checked, an unresolved V gene accounts for under half of them, and the cause for the rest is not known. For V, J and clone size, that table is used; D and trimming come from the DNA. The sample table lists about 22,000 clones, roughly nine tenths of them with a count of one. Around 5.7% of the sample is in the top ten clones.

The sequencing used PBMCs, collected from a glioma patient whose treatment included an IDH1 peptide vaccine. The rearranged chain carries TRBV7-9 and TRBJ1-4, and TRBD1 may be the D gene, going by 5 matching bases. This clonotype was obtained from a woman between 40 and 50 years old with glioma. The DNA sequence is TGTGCCAGCAGTAAACGGGGGACTAATGAAAAACTGTTTTTT. Its coded protein is CASSKRGTNEKLFF.